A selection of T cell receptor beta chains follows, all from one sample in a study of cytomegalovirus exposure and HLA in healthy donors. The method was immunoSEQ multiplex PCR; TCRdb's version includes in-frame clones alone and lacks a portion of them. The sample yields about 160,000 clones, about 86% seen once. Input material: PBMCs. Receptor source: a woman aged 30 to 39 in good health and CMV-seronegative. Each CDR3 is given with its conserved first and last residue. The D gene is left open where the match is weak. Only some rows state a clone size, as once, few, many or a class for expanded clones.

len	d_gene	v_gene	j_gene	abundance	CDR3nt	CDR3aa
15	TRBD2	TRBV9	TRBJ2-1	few	TGTGCCAGCAGCGTTCGGCTAGCGGGAGAAGGTGAGCAGTTCTTC	CASSVRLAGEGEQFF
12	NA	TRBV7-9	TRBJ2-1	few	TGTGCCAGCAGCTCGCAATACAATGAGCAGTTCTTC	CASSSQYNEQFF
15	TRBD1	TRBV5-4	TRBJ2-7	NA	TGTGCCAGCAACGTAGAGGGGGCCCTTCGGCACGAGCAGTACTTC	CASNVEGALRHEQYF
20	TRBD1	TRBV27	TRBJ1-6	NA	TGTGCCAGCAGCCTCACCTTCAGGGGGCGCGGGCGGGCGAATAATTCACCCCTCCACTTT	CASSLTFRGRGRANNSPLHF
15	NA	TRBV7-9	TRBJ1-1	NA	TGTGCCACACCTCCTAGCTATTCTGTGGAGACTGAAGCTTTCTTT	CATPPSYSVETEAFF
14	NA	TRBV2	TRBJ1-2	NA	TGTGCCAGCAGTGTTATCAGGGATTCATCTGGCTACACCTTC	CASSVIRDSSGYTF
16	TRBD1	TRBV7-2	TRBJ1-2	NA	TGTGCCAGCAGCTTAAGCCCGACAGGGTCGAACTATGGCTACACCTTC	CASSLSPTGSNYGYTF
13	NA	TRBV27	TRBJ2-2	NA	TGTGCCAGCAGTTTCGCAGCCACCGGGGAGCTGTTTTTT	CASSFAATGELFF
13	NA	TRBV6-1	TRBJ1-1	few	TGTGCCAGCAGTGAGCCTGAGACCACTGAAGCTTTCTTT	CASSEPETTEAFF
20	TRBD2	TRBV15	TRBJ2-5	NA	TGTGCCACCAGCAGAGGCTTGGGTAACATACTAGCGGAGAGGAAAGAGACCCAGTACTTC	CATSRGLGNILAERKETQYF
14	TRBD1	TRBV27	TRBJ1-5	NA	TGTGCCAGCAGTACAGGGGTTGGCAATCAGCCCCAGCATTTT	CASSTGVGNQPQHF
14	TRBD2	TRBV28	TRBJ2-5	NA	TGTGCCAGCCTAGCGGGAGGGGGCGGAGAGACCCAGTACTTC	CASLAGGGGETQYF
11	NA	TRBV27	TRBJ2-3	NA	TGTGCCAGCGCTAAAGCAGATACGCAGTATTTT	CASAKADTQYF
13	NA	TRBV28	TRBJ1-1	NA	TGTGCCAGCAGTCGGACCCTTGGGTTTGGAGCTTTCTTT	CASSRTLGFGAFF
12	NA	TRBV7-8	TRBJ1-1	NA	TGTGCCAGCAGCCAAGCTACAGGGGAAGCTTTCTTT	CASSQATGEAFF
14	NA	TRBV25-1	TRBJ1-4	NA	TGTGCCAGCAGTGTTGGGGGCTATAATGAAAAACTGTTTTTT	CASSVGGYNEKLFF
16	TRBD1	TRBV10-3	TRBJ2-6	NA	TGTGCCGTCGGGACAGCGAAATACTCTGGGGCCAACGTCCTGACTTTC	CAVGTAKYSGANVLTF
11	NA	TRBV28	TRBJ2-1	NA	TGTGCCAGCAGATTGAACGGTGAGCAGTTCTTC	CASRLNGEQFF
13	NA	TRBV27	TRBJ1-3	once	TGTGCCAGCAGCTCCTTATCTGGAAACACCATATATTTT	CASSSLSGNTIYF
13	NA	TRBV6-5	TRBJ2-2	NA	TGTGCCAGCAGTTACTCTGCTACCGGGGAGCTGTTTTTT	CASSYSATGELFF
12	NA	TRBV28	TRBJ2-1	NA	TGTGCCAGCAGCTTCGGGAGCAATGAGCAGTTCTTC	CASSFGSNEQFF
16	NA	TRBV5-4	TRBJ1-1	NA	TGTGCCAGCAGCTTGCGGGTTAGAGGGGCCAACACTGAAGCTTTCTTT	CASSLRVRGANTEAFF
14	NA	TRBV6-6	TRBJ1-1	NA	TGTGCCAGCAGTTATGTCGGGGGCAACACTGAAGCTTTCTTT	CASSYVGGNTEAFF
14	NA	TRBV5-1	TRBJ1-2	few	TGCGCCAGCAGCTTGGATAGGGGGGGATATGGCTACACCTTC	CASSLDRGGYGYTF
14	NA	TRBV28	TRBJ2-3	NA	TGTGCCAGCAGTTTAAATAGGAGAACAGATACGCAGTATTTT	CASSLNRRTDTQYF
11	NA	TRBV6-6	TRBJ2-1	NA	TGTGCCAGCAGTCCTTACAATGAGCAGTTCTTC	CASSPYNEQFF
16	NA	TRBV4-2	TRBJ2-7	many	TGTGCCAGCAGCCAATCCCCGGAACAGGACTCCTACGAGCAGTACTTC	CASSQSPEQDSYEQYF
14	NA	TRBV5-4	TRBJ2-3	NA	TGTGCCAGCAGCTTACGGAGCGGCCCAGATACGCAGTATTTT	CASSLRSGPDTQYF
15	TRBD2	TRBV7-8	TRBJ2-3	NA	TGTGCCAGCAGCTTAGTAGCGGGAGTTACAGATACGCAGTATTTT	CASSLVAGVTDTQYF
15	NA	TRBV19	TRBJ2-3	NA	TGTGCCAGTAGTATTTCTACAGGGCTCCCAGATACGCAGTATTTT	CASSISTGLPDTQYF
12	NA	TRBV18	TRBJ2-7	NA	TGTGCCAGCTCACCCGAACCCTACGAGCAGTACTTC	CASSPEPYEQYF